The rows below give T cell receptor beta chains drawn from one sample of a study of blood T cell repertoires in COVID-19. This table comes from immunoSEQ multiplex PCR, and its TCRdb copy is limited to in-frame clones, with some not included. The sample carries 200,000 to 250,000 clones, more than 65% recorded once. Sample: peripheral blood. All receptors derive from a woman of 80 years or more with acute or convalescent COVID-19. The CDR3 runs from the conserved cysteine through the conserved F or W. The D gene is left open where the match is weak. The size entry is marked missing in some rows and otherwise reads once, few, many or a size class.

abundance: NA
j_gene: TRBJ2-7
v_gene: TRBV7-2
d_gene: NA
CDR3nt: TGTGCCAGCAGCTTAGGGGGGCTCGCGGGCTACGAGCAGTACTTC
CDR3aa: CASSLGGLAGYEQYF

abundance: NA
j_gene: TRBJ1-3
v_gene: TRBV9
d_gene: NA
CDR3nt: TGTGCCAGCAGCCCCCGGGTCCCCAGCTCTGGAAACACCATATATTTT
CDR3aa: CASSPRVPSSGNTIYF

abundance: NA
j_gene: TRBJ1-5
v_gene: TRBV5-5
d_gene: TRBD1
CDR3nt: TGTGCCAGCAGCTCAGACAGGGGGTCTCAGCCCCAGCATTTT
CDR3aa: CASSSDRGSQPQHF

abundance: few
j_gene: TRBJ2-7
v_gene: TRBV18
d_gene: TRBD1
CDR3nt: TGTGCCAGCTCATGGGACAGAGCGTACGAGCAGTACTTC
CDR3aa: CASSWDRAYEQYF

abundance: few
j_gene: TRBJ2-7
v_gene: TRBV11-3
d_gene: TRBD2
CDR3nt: TGTGCCAGCAGCTTCATTAGCGGGGCCAACTACGAGCAGTACTTC
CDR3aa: CASSFISGANYEQYF

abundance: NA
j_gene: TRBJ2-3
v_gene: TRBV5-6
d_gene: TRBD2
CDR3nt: TGTGCCAGCAGCACGGAGCGGGGGGGCTACACAGATACGCAGTATTTT
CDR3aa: CASSTERGGYTDTQYF

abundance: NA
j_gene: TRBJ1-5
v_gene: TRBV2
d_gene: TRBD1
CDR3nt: TGTGCCAGCAGTGGTCCAACAGGGGAACAGCCCCAGCATTTT
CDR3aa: CASSGPTGEQPQHF

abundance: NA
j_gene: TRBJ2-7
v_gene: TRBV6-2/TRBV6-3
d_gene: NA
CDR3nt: TGTGCCAGCAGTGACAGGGAGCAGTACTTC
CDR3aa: CASSDREQYF

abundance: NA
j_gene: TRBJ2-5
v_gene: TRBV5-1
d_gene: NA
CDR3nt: TGCGCCAGCAGCTTGGGTCAGGGGGGTTACCAAGAGACCCAGTACTTC
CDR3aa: CASSLGQGGYQETQYF

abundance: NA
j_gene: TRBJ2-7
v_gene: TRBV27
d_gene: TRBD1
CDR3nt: TGTGCCAGCAGTTTCCGGGACAGATACGAGCAGTACTTC
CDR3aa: CASSFRDRYEQYF